The TCR beta chain under discussion was sequenced for a study of CXCR3-negative and CXCR3-positive naive CD8 T cells. As for the study in general: There were about 150 million TRB reads altogether, and each library had about 1.5 +/- 0.3 million of them.

The TRB cDNA libraries were prepared by 5' RACE with UMI labels. Each CDR3 protein gets one entry in TCRdb, which reprocessed the 5' RACE reads and gives no DNA. This sample's table reports around 34,000 distinct CDR3 sequences. With regard to this clonotype: No antigen is known for it.

The CDR3 sequence is 14 residues long. Germline V CDR1 and CDR2: LGHNA, YSLEER. Study results and caveats: Diversity in memory CD8+ cells fell much lower than the comparably high levels seen in both naive subsets.

Sequencing was performed on memory CD8+ T cells from blood. The chain has TRBV4-3 and TRBJ2-4. The TCR comes from a human donor in good health. Some clones in this sample may be carry-over from other donors' samples. CDR3 loop: CASSQEEAKNIQYF.